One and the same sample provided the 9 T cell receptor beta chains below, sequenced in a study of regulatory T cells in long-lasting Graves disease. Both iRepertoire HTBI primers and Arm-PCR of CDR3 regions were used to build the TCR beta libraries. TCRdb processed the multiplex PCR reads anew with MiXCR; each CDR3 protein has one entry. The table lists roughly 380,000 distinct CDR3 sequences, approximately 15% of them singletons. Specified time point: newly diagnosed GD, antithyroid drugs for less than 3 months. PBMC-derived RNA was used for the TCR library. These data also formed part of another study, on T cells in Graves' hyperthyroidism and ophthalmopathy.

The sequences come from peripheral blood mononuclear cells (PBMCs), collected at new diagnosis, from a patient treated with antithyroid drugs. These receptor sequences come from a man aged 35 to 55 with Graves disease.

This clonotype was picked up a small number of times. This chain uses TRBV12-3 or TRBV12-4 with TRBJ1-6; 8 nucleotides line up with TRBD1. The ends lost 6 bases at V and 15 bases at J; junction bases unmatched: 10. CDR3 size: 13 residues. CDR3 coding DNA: TGTGCCAGCAGCCCGACAGGGGCCGGGGGCCTCCACTTT. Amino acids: CASSPTGAGGLHF.

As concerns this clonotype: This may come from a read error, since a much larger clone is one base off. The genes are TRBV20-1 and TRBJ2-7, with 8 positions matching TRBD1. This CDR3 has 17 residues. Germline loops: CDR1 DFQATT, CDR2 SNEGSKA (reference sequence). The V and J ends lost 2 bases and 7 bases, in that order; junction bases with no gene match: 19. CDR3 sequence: CSARPRTGRTMYNEQYF. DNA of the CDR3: TGCAGTGCTAGACCCCGGACAGGGAGGACAATGTACAATGAGCAGTACTTC.

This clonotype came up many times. CDR3 coding DNA: TGTGCCAGCAGTGTCGGAATTCAGTCAGGTGAAGCTTTCTTT. Its translation: CASSVGIQSGEAFF. This chain joins TRBV6-1 and TRBJ1-1; D unclear. CDR1 is MNHNS, CDR2 SASEGT, per germline. The V and J ends lost 4 bases and 7 bases respectively, with 16 bases between them. The CDR3 loop spans 14 amino acids.

CDR3 region: CSARDRVGNQPQHF. The CDR3, as DNA: TGCAGTGCTAGGGACAGGGTAGGGAATCAGCCCCAGCATTTT. This chain joins TRBV20-1 and TRBJ1-5; 8 positions match TRBD1. V shed 3 bases and J 4 bases; nucleotides not matched to a gene: 5. CDR1 is DFQATT and CDR2 is SNEGSKA in the germline V gene (reference sequence). The CDR3 covers 14 residues.

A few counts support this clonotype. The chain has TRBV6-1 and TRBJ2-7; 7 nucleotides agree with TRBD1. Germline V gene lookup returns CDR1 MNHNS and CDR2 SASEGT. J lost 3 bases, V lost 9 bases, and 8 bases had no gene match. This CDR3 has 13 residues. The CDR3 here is CASGRDSHYEQYF. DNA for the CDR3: TGTGCCAGTGGCCGGGACAGCCACTACGAGCAGTACTTC.

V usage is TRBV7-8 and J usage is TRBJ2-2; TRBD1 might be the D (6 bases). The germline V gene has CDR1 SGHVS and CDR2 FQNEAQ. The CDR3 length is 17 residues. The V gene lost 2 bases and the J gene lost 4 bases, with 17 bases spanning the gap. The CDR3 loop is CASSLMEQGGGTGELFF. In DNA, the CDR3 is TGTGCCAGCAGCTTAATGGAACAGGGTGGAGGCACCGGGGAGCTGTTTTTT.

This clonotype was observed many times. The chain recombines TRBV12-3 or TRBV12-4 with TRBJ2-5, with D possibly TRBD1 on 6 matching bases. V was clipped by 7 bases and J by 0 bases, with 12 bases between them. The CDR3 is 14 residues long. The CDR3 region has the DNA TGTGCCAGCACCCTCACAGGGAACCAAGAGACCCAGTACTTC. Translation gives CASTLTGNQETQYF.

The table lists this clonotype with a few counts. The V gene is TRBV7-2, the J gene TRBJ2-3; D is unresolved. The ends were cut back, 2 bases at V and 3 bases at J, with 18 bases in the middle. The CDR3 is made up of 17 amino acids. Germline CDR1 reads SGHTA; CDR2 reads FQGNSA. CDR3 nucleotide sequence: TGTGCCAGCAGCTTATCCCCGGCGGTGGTAACAACAGATACGCAGTATTTT. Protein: CASSLSPAVVTTDTQYF.

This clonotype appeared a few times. The CDR3 reads CATSRVRLGVDNEQFF. The CDR3 coding sequence is TGTGCCACCAGCAGAGTCAGACTAGGGGTGGACAATGAGCAGTTCTTC. The chain links TRBV24-1 to TRBJ2-1, with D possibly being TRBD2 (6 bases). The CDR3 covers 16 residues. Germline V lookup: CDR1 KGHDR, CDR2 SFDVKD. V shed 7 bases and J shed 5 bases, with 20 bases lying between them.